A single sample gave rise to the 5 T cell receptor beta chains below, sequenced in a study of shared clonotypes between healthy human individuals. This table comes from immunoSEQ multiplex PCR, and its TCRdb copy is limited to in-frame clones, with some not included. The sample records roughly 300,000 clones, around 87% being singletons. Source material: memory CD8+ T cells sorted from blood. The subset here: CD45RO+ cells pooled with CCR7-negative TemRA cells. The source of these receptors is a young man in good health.

At least ten counts were recorded for this clone. The chain couples TRBV5-4 to TRBJ2-7; D possibly corresponds to TRBD1 (6 bases). Per the germline V gene, CDR1 is SGHNT and CDR2 is YYREEE (reference sequence). V was trimmed by 5 bases and J by 1 base, leaving 13 bases between them. This CDR3 has 14 residues. The CDR3, as DNA: TGTGCCAGCAGTTCTAGGGGGAATTCCTACGAGCAGTACTTC. Translation: CASSSRGNSYEQYF.

The CDR3 nucleotides read TGTGCCAGCAGCCCCGGGACTAGCGGGAGAAATGAGCAGTTCTTC. As protein: CASSPGTSGRNEQFF. The chain is built from TRBV27 and TRBJ2-1, with TRBD2 matching 14 bases. With V trimmed by 6 bases and J by 7 bases, 5 bases remained unmatched. In germline, CDR1 is MNHEY, CDR2 SMNVEV (reference sequence). CDR3 length equals 15 residues.

The genes are TRBV28 and TRBJ2-7; D call uncertain. The V end lost 5 bases, the J end lost 1 base, and 6 bases lay between the germline ends. Per the germline V gene, CDR1 is MDHEN and CDR2 is SYDVKM. The CDR3 is 12 residues long. CDR3 residues: CASSGVSYEQYF. The CDR3 DNA follows: TGTGCCAGCAGTGGAGTTTCCTACGAGCAGTACTTC.

V gene TRBV15 combines with J gene TRBJ2-7; the D is unclear. CDR3 size: 16 residues. Trimming left V 1 base short and J 4 bases short, with 17 bases between. Germline CDR1 and CDR2: LNHNV and YYDKDF (reference sequence). The CDR3: CATSRASRIESYEQYF. DNA of the CDR3: TGTGCCACCAGCAGAGCCTCTAGAATAGAGAGTTACGAGCAGTACTTC.

This chain connects TRBV28 to TRBJ2-7; possibly TRBD1 for D (5 bases). V lost 1 base to trimming and J lost 4 bases, with 11 bases between them. The CDR3 runs 14 residues. Per the germline V gene, CDR1 is MDHEN and CDR2 is SYDVKM. DNA of the CDR3: TGTGCCAGCAGTTTATCGGCCACAGGATACGAGCAGTACTTC. Translated: CASSLSATGYEQYF. Drawing the rest from reference TRBV28 and TRBJ2-7, the complete variable domain is DVKVTQSSRYLVKRTGEKVFLECVQDMDHENMFWYRQDPGLGLRLIYFSYDVKMKEKGDIPEGYSVSREKKERFSLILESASTNQTSMYLCASSLSATGYEQYFGPGTRLTVT.